The next 27 T cell receptor beta chains were all read from a single sample in a study of shared clonotypes between healthy human individuals. Repertoires were generated with immunoSEQ multiplex PCR, while TCRdb's copy carries only in-frame clones and drops some. There are roughly 1 million clones in the sample; approximately 76% occur only once, and roughly 1.4% lies in the top ten. The source material was memory CD4+ T cells sorted from blood. Subset here: CD45RA-negative fraction. All receptors derive from a man younger than 35 in good health.

The V call is TRBV5-1, the J call TRBJ2-1; the D is unclear. The V gene's germline CDR1 is SGHRS and CDR2 YFSETQ. This CDR3 has 16 residues. The ends were cut back, 2 bases at V and 0 bases at J, with 12 bases in the middle. The CDR3 bases are TGCGCCAGCAGCTTTGGAATACAGAGCTCCTACAATGAGCAGTTCTTC. It yields the protein CASSFGIQSSYNEQFF.

This clone was seen just once. V and J are TRBV19 and TRBJ1-2, with 9 bases identical to TRBD1. The germline V gene encodes CDR1 LNHDA and CDR2 SQIVND (reference sequence). The CDR3 length is 14 residues. V lost 7 bases, J lost 6 bases, and 9 bases stayed unmatched. CDR3 residues: CASNRDRVPHGYTF. Written as DNA, the CDR3 is TGTGCCAGTAACCGGGACAGGGTACCCCATGGCTACACCTTC.

As to this clone: Other nucleotide sequences from this sample produce the same CDR3. The J gene is TRBJ2-7, the V gene TRBV4-1; D gene uncertain. The CDR3 length is 11 residues. The ends were cut back, 0 bases at V and 7 bases at J, with 4 bases in the middle. Germline CDR1 and CDR2: MGHRA and YSYEKL. Written as DNA, the CDR3 is TGCGCCAGCAGCCAAGATCGGGAGCAGTACTTC. Protein sequence: CASSQDREQYF.

This clone was recorded a few times. The chain combines TRBV30 with TRBJ1-4; no reliable D call. The CDR3 loop spans 15 amino acids. The V end lost 1 base, the J end lost 4 bases, and 13 bases lay between the germline ends. Per the germline V gene, CDR1 is GTSNPN and CDR2 is SVGIG (reference sequence). CDR3 region: CAWSDGLGSNEKLFF. The DNA for the CDR3 is TGTGCCTGGAGTGACGGCCTTGGGAGTAATGAAAAACTGTTTTTT.

The table lists this clone with a count of one. V gene TRBV4-1 combines with J gene TRBJ2-1; the match to TRBD2 covers 10 bases. The CDR3 extends over 16 amino acids. The junction had 6 bases not matched to a gene; V was cut back by 3 bases and J by 4 bases. Germline assignment: CDR1 MGHRA and CDR2 YSYEKL. CDR3 nucleotide sequence: TGCGCCAGCAGCCAGGTACTAGCGGGAAGATACAATGAGCAGTTCTTC. Translation: CASSQVLAGRYNEQFF.

This CDR3 reads CASSLLAPRGPQETQYF. CDR3 coding DNA: TGTGCCAGCAGCTTGTTGGCCCCGAGGGGTCCCCAAGAGACCCAGTACTTC. V usage is TRBV5-6 and J usage is TRBJ2-5; D tentatively fits TRBD1 or TRBD2 (5 bases each). Per the germline V gene, CDR1 is SGHDT and CDR2 is YYEEEE. The V end was cut by 1 base, the J end by 1 base, with 17 bases between. This CDR3 is 17 amino acids long. The complete variable domain, with remaining parts taken from reference TRBV5-6 and TRBJ2-5, reads DAGVTQSPTHLIKTRGQQVTLRCSPKSGHDTVSWYQQALGQGPQFIFQYYEEEERQRGNFPDRFSGHQFPNYSSELNVNALLLGDSALYLCASSLLAPRGPQETQYFGPGTRLLVL.

V usage is TRBV7-9 and J usage is TRBJ2-7; D is unclear. The V end lost 4 bases, the J end lost 0 bases, and 7 bases lay between the germline ends. CDR1 is SEHNR and CDR2 is FQNEAQ in the germline V gene (reference sequence). CDR3 length: 13 residues. For the CDR3, the DNA is TGTGCCAGCAGCTCCCCGCCCTCCTACGAGCAGTACTTC. Residues: CASSSPPSYEQYF.

The V and J genes are TRBV10-3 and TRBJ1-1; the D gene is possibly TRBD1 (6 bases). With 4 bases removed from V and 1 base from J, the gap between germline ends came to 19 bases. Per germline, CDR1 ENHRY and CDR2 SYGVKD. The length of the CDR3 is 17 residues. DNA for the CDR3: TGTGCCATCAGTGTTCTCCTCCGGGGCAGGGGGAACACTGAAGCTTTCTTT. Residues: CAISVLLRGRGNTEAFF.

The V gene is TRBV4-1, the J gene TRBJ1-2; D gene uncertain. Trimming took off 0 bases at V and 6 bases at J, with 14 bases between the two ends. The CDR3 sequence is 15 residues long. The germline CDR1 and CDR2 sequences are MGHRA and YSYEKL. The CDR3 nucleotides are TGCGCCAGCAGCCAAGAGGTTTCGGCCAGGAATGGCTACACCTTC. Its translation: CASSQEVSARNGYTF.

The chain employs TRBV10-3 and TRBJ1-1; D is unresolved. Deletions cut 10 bases from V and 4 bases from J, with 13 bases between. Germline CDR1 is ENHRY and CDR2 is SYGVKD. The CDR3 runs to 12 residues. CDR3 loop: CASAELGTEAFF. DNA for the CDR3: TGTGCCAGTGCTGAGTTGGGCACTGAAGCTTTCTTT.

This clone was seen a single time. This chain connects TRBV7-9 to TRBJ1-1, with TRBD1 identical over 7 bases. This CDR3 has 12 residues. Germline values: CDR1 SEHNR, CDR2 FQNEAQ (reference sequence). V was pared by 6 bases and J by 6 bases, with 4 bases of the junction left unmatched. The CDR3 sequence is CASRWQGAEAFF. CDR3 DNA sequence: TGTGCCAGCAGGTGGCAGGGGGCTGAAGCTTTCTTT.

The chain combines TRBV5-1 with TRBJ2-1; 8 positions match TRBD2. The CDR3 sequence is 17 residues long. Germline V CDR1 and CDR2: SGHRS, YFSETQ. Trimming took 4 bases from V and 0 from J; bases not matched to a gene: 9. As DNA, the CDR3 is TGCGCCAGCAGCGATACTAGCGGCCTAAGCTCCTACAATGAGCAGTTCTTC. Translating gives CASSDTSGLSSYNEQFF.

On this clone: Different DNA sequences within this sample yield the same CDR3. The CDR3 loop reads CASSPTGSNEKLFF. As DNA, the CDR3 is TGTGCCAGCAGTCCAACAGGATCTAATGAAAAACTGTTTTTT. V gene TRBV28 combines with J gene TRBJ1-4; TRBD1 might be the D (5 bases). Per germline, CDR1 MDHEN and CDR2 SYDVKM. This CDR3 is built from 14 residues. V shed 5 bases and J shed 3 bases, with 10 bases lying between them.

The DNA of the CDR3 is TGTGCCAGCAGTTACTCTCCGAGCTCTGGAAACACCATATATTTT. Translated: CASSYSPSSGNTIYF. This chain links TRBV6-6 with TRBJ1-3, with D hard to call. Germline assignment: CDR1 MNHNY and CDR2 SVGAGI (reference sequence). V lost 0 bases and J 0 bases, leaving 6 bases between the germline ends. There are 15 residues in the CDR3.

This sequence joins TRBV5-1 and TRBJ2-7; possible D gene TRBD2, 7 bases. The CDR3 has 16 residues. The germline V and J ends were trimmed by 1 base and 3 bases, with 17 bases remaining between them. Germline assignment: CDR1 SGHRS and CDR2 YFSETQ. The CDR3 DNA follows: TGCGCCAGCAGCTTGATCAAGGCGGGGGCGGTCTACGAGCAGTACTTC. This sequence encodes CASSLIKAGAVYEQYF.

This clone appeared a few times. The CDR3 loop is CASRRETVSNQPQHF. DNA for the CDR3: TGCGCCAGCAGACGAGAGACAGTGAGCAATCAGCCCCAGCATTTT. This chain connects TRBV5-1 to TRBJ1-5; perhaps TRBD1 as D (5 bases). Germline-derived CDR1 and CDR2 are SGHRS and YFSETQ. The CDR3 runs to 15 residues. V was trimmed by 5 bases and J by 1 base, leaving 13 bases between them.

This chain uses TRBV18 with TRBJ1-1; D gene uncertain. From germline, CDR1 is KGHSH and CDR2 LQKENI. V was trimmed by 3 bases and J by 1 base, leaving 6 bases between them. CDR3 length: 13 residues. CDR3 coding DNA: TGTGCCAGCTCACCGAAGACGAACACTGAAGCTTTCTTT. This codes for CASSPKTNTEAFF. Complete variable domain (other parts from reference TRBV18 and TRBJ1-1): NAGVMQNPRHLVRRRGQEARLRCSPMKGHSHVYWYRQLPEEGLKFMVYLQKENIIDESGMPKERFSAEFPKEGPSILRIQQVVRGDSAAYFCASSPKTNTEAFFGQGTRLTVV.

CDR3 loop: CASSVASSNTGELFF. As DNA, the CDR3 is TGTGCCAGCAGTGTAGCGTCCTCGAACACCGGGGAGCTGTTTTTT. The chain joins TRBV2 to TRBJ2-2, with a possible D match to TRBD2 (5 bases). CDR3 size: 15 residues. CDR1 and CDR2 from the germline V gene are SNHLY and FYNNEI. V dropped 4 bases and J dropped 0 bases, with 9 bases sitting between them.

The chain employs TRBV2 and TRBJ2-2; 10 nucleotides line up with TRBD1. V shed 6 bases, J shed 4 bases, and the junction held 5 bases outside the gene matches. The CDR3 contains 15 residues. Germline V gene lookup returns CDR1 SNHLY and CDR2 FYNNEI. The CDR3 protein is CASRPDRGFTGELFF. CDR3 sequence (DNA): TGTGCCAGCAGGCCGGACAGGGGGTTCACCGGGGAGCTGTTTTTT.

This clone was picked up one time. V is TRBV7-6 and J is TRBJ2-2, with TRBD1 matching over 9 bases. CDR1 is SGHVS and CDR2 is FNYEAQ in the germline V gene. V was pared by 2 bases and J by 5 bases, with 6 bases of the junction left unmatched. The CDR3 runs to 16 residues. In DNA, the CDR3 is TGTGCCAGCAGCTTAAAGGACAGGGGTGGGACCGGGGAGCTGTTTTTT. Protein sequence: CASSLKDRGGTGELFF.

This sequence joins TRBV21-1 and TRBJ2-5; TRBD1 reflects the table's D call only, with no check against the DNA. TRBV21-1 is given as a pseudogene. This CDR3 is built from 11 residues. The CDR3 region has the DNA TGTGCCAGCATGCTAGAGGACAGGTCGAACTTC. Translated, it gives CASMLEDRSNF.

The chain couples TRBV10-3 to TRBJ1-2; D remains unclear. V shed 1 base and J shed 4 bases, with 7 bases lying between them. CDR3 length: 13 amino acids. Germline lookup yields CDR1 ENHRY and CDR2 SYGVKD. CDR3 amino acids: CAISEYGGYGYTF. CDR3 nucleotide sequence: TGTGCCATCAGTGAGTATGGAGGCTATGGCTACACCTTC.

The J gene is TRBJ1-2, the V gene TRBV18; 8 nucleotides align to TRBD1. The V gene end was trimmed by 3 bases and the J gene end by 3 bases; junction bases not matched to a gene: 6. The CDR3 consists of 15 residues. Germline-derived CDR1 and CDR2 are KGHSH and LQKENI. CDR3 nucleotides: TGTGCCAGCTCACCCGGGGGACAGGTCTACTATGGCTACACCTTC. Translating gives CASSPGGQVYYGYTF.

This clone has more than one count but fewer than ten. This chain joins TRBV29-1 and TRBJ2-5, with D possibly being TRBD1 (6 bases). The J call is in doubt because the DNA end fits TRBJ2-7 better. Germline V CDR1 and CDR2: SQVTM, ANQGSEA. The CDR3 runs 15 residues. This CDR3 is CSVAHRDGPSYEQYF. The CDR3 coding sequence is TGCAGCGTCGCCCACAGGGACGGACCCTCCTACGAGCAGTACTTC.

This clone was counted once. This chain links TRBV18 with TRBJ2-3, with 11 nucleotides matching TRBD1. Germline CDR1 is KGHSH and CDR2 is LQKENI. Trimming cost V 6 bases and J 1 base; bases outside gene matches: 0. There are 14 residues in the CDR3. CDR3 nucleotide sequence: TGTGCCAGCTCGGGACAGGGGGGCACAGATACGCAGTATTTT. It codes for CASSGQGGTDTQYF.

The chain is built from TRBV19 and TRBJ1-5, with D uncertain. Germline V gene sequence: CDR1 LNHDA, CDR2 SQIVND (reference sequence). The CDR3 length is 14 residues. Trimming left V 4 bases short and J 0 bases short, with 7 bases between. CDR3: CASSTIYSNQPQHF. In nucleotides, the CDR3 is TGTGCCAGTAGTACGATTTATAGCAATCAGCCCCAGCATTTT. Complete variable domain (other parts from reference TRBV19 and TRBJ1-5): DGGITQSPKYLFRKEGQNVTLSCEQNLNHDAMYWYRQDPGQGLRLIYYSQIVNDFQKGDIAEGYSVSREKKESFPLTVTSAQKNPTAFYLCASSTIYSNQPQHFGDGTRLSIL.

This chain joins TRBV5-6 and TRBJ2-1, with a possible D match to TRBD2 (6 bases). CDR1 is SGHDT and CDR2 is YYEEEE in the germline V gene. V lost 3 bases, J lost 0 bases, and 13 bases lay in between. The CDR3 runs to 16 residues. The CDR3 sequence: CASSSGLSSSYNEQFF. DNA of the CDR3: TGTGCCAGCAGCTCGGGACTTTCAAGCTCCTACAATGAGCAGTTCTTC.